Shown below are 25 T cell receptor beta chains from a single sample sequenced in a study of T-cell memory formation after mild COVID-19. TCRdb processed the 5' RACE reads anew with MiXCR; each CDR3 protein has one entry. The sample holds 300,000 to 400,000 distinct CDR3 sequences; approximately 15% are singletons and the top ten take 22%. Sequenced material: PBMCs or a T cell subset sorted from them (not recorded which). These receptors all come from a young man who had mild COVID-19 (a few samples of this study predate the infection). Cell type and time point are not known.

This chain connects TRBV4-3 to TRBJ1-4, with 9 bases lining up with TRBD1. V gave up 3 bases and J gave up 8 bases; unmatched junction bases: 10. The CDR3 loop spans 16 amino acids. The V gene's germline CDR1 is LGHNA and CDR2 YSLEER. As DNA, the CDR3 is TGCGCCAGCAGCCAGCGTCCCACAGGGGGCGGGGAAAAACTGTTTTTT. Its translation is CASSQRPTGGGEKLFF.

V and J are TRBV5-6 and TRBJ2-2, with 8 nucleotides matching TRBD2. In germline, CDR1 is SGHDT, CDR2 YYEEEE. The CDR3 runs 16 residues. Trimming took 5 bases from V and 3 from J; bases not matched to a gene: 9. The CDR3 is CASRRAGGAYTGELFF. CDR3 nucleotide sequence: TGTGCCAGCAGAAGAGCCGGGGGGGCCTACACCGGGGAGCTGTTTTTT.

This chain connects TRBV7-2 to TRBJ2-7; the match to TRBD2 covers 12 bases. J gave up 2 bases and V 5 bases, and 7 bases lay outside the gene matches. The CDR3 spans 16 residues. Germline V gene lookup returns CDR1 SGHTA and CDR2 FQGNSA. The CDR3 reads CASSPRTSGTTYEQYF. CDR3 sequence (DNA): TGTGCCAGCAGCCCAAGGACTAGCGGGACCACCTACGAGCAGTACTTC.

The genes are TRBV7-8 and TRBJ2-3, with TRBD1 matching over 11 bases. Trimming removed 7 bases from V and 4 bases from J; junction bases left unmatched: 16. The length of the CDR3 is 18 residues. In germline, CDR1 is SGHVS, CDR2 FQNEAQ. The CDR3 sequence is CASTSSGTGGWLADTQYF. CDR3 in DNA: TGTGCCAGCACCTCCTCGGGGACAGGGGGTTGGTTAGCAGATACGCAGTATTTT.

This clonotype was recorded many times. The chain uses TRBV18 and TRBJ2-1; D might be TRBD2 (5 bases). The CDR3 runs 15 residues. Germline V gene lookup returns CDR1 KGHSH and CDR2 LQKENI. Trimming removed 0 bases from V and 8 bases from J, with 14 bases in between. This chain's CDR3 is CASSPPEGYGDEQFF. CDR3 nucleotide sequence: TGTGCCAGCTCACCACCCGAGGGTTATGGGGATGAGCAGTTCTTC.

The chain combines TRBV7-9 with TRBJ2-6; 7 positions match TRBD1. Germline CDR1 reads SEHNR; CDR2 reads FQNEAQ (reference sequence). This CDR3 region has 14 residues. V trimming: 10 bases; J trimming: 11 bases; junction bases outside the gene matches: 14. CDR3 residues: CATTKKGATHVLTF. The CDR3 DNA is TGTGCCACGACGAAAAAGGGGGCAACCCACGTCCTGACTTTC. The complete variable domain, with remaining parts taken from reference TRBV7-9 and TRBJ2-6, reads DTGVSQNPRHKITKRGQNVTFRCDPISEHNRLYWYRQTLGQGPEFLTYFQNEAQLEKSRLLSDRFSAERPKGSFSTLEIQRTEQGDSAMYLCATTKKGATHVLTFGAGSRLTVL.

This clonotype was counted many times. The chain is built from TRBV20-1 and TRBJ1-1; 9 nucleotides align to TRBD1. Germline V gene lookup returns CDR1 DFQATT and CDR2 SNEGSKA (reference sequence). V lost 6 bases and J lost 5; bases outside the gene matches: 7. The CDR3 covers 13 residues. Written as DNA, the CDR3 is TGCAGTGCAACAGACAGGGGGAAAACTGAAGCTTTCTTT. It encodes CSATDRGKTEAFF.

The chain combines TRBV23-1 with TRBJ2-7; D not certain. TRBV23-1 is an ORF; its function is uncertain. The CDR3 totals 13 residues. Deletions cut 4 bases from V and 4 bases from J, with 11 bases between. CDR3 coding DNA: TGCGCCAGCAGTCCGCCGACTTTGTACGAGCAGTACTTC. Translation: CASSPPTLYEQYF.

This rearrangement joins TRBV12-5 to TRBJ1-3; D gene uncertain. CDR1 LGHNT and CDR2 FRNRAP come from the germline V gene. The CDR3 covers 16 residues. For the CDR3, the DNA is TGTGCACCACCCGCTAAAAAACATAGCTCTGGAAACACCATATATTTT. Protein product: CAPPAKKHSSGNTIYF.

This clonotype appeared a few times. The chain links TRBV12-3 or TRBV12-4 to TRBJ1-5; tentative D call: TRBD1 (5 bases). The ends were cut back, 6 bases at V and 0 bases at J, with 12 bases in the middle. This CDR3 contains 15 residues. The CDR3 region is CASRQSRDSNQPQHF. The CDR3, as DNA: TGTGCCAGCAGACAAAGCAGGGATAGCAATCAGCCCCAGCATTTT.

This clonotype was recorded a few times. CDR3 amino acids: CASTFVGAGGPETQYF. The CDR3 DNA reads as TGTGCCAGCACCTTCGTTGGAGCGGGGGGGCCCGAGACCCAGTACTTC. This sequence joins TRBV6-2 or TRBV6-3 and TRBJ2-5; 10 bases map to TRBD2. The V segment lost 7 bases and the J segment 5 bases; nucleotides outside the gene matches: 13. Germline values: CDR1 MNHEY, CDR2 SVGEGT. This CDR3 is 16 amino acids long.

This clonotype occurred many times. The gene calls are TRBV10-3 and TRBJ2-7, with D uncertain. V was cut by 6 bases and J by 3 bases, with 15 bases left in between. The length of the CDR3 is 14 residues. Germline V gene data show CDR1 as ENHRY and CDR2 as SYGVKD. The CDR3 bases are TGTGCCATCAGATCTGGAGTTGCCGGCTACGAGCAGTACGTC. Residues: CAIRSGVAGYEQYV.

This clonotype appeared many times. This chain links TRBV7-2 with TRBJ2-7; possibly TRBD1 or TRBD2 for D (5 bases each). The germline gives CDR1 SGHTA, CDR2 FQGNSA. This CDR3 is 13 amino acids long. V was pared by 2 bases and J by 6 bases, with 11 bases between. CDR3: CASSLRRGGEQYV. CDR3 sequence (DNA): TGTGCCAGCAGCTTACGTCGTGGGGGCGAGCAGTACGTC.

This clonotype was observed at least ten times. J is TRBJ1-5 and V is TRBV4-1; 10 bases agree with TRBD1. CDR1 is MGHRA and CDR2 is YSYEKL in the germline V gene. There are 13 residues in the CDR3. V shed 5 bases and J 7 bases; nucleotides not matched to a gene: 2. The CDR3 nucleotides are TGCGCCAGCAGCGGACAGGGGGTACAGCCCCAGCATTTT. It translates to CASSGQGVQPQHF.

This clonotype was picked up a small number of times. V is TRBV29-1 and J is TRBJ2-2, with TRBD1 as a possible D gene (6 bases). CDR1 and CDR2 from the germline V gene are SQVTM and ANQGSEA. This CDR3 spans 14 amino acids. With 4 bases removed from V and 3 bases from J, the gap between germline ends came to 12 bases. CDR3 loop: CSVGRTDYTGELFF. The CDR3 nucleotides are TGCAGCGTTGGACGGACAGATTACACCGGGGAGCTGTTTTTT.

The chain carries TRBV7-2 and TRBJ2-7; possibly TRBD2 for D (5 bases). The CDR3 is 14 amino acids. Per the germline V gene, CDR1 is SGHTA and CDR2 is FQGNSA. V dropped 2 bases and J dropped 1 base, with 9 bases sitting between them. The CDR3 bases are TGTGCCAGCAGCTTAAGCCGGGAATCCTACGAGCAGTACTTC. Its protein product is CASSLSRESYEQYF.

This chain connects TRBV5-1 to TRBJ2-2; 8 bases agree with TRBD2. This CDR3 is 15 amino acids long. J was trimmed by 6 bases and V by 4 bases; bases with no gene match: 8. Germline loops: CDR1 SGHRS, CDR2 YFSETQ. The CDR3 reads CASSPGLAGSGELFF. In nucleotides, the CDR3 is TGCGCCAGCAGCCCTGGACTAGCTGGGTCCGGGGAGCTGTTTTTT.

This clonotype turned up a few times. CDR3 bases: TGCGCCAGCAGCTTGGCCGGGGGGCTGAGCTCCTACAATGAGCAGTTCTTC. Amino acids: CASSLAGGLSSYNEQFF. The chain carries TRBV5-1 and TRBJ2-1; tentative D call: TRBD2 (7 bases). Germline V gene data show CDR1 as SGHRS and CDR2 as YFSETQ. The V and J ends lost 0 bases and 0 bases respectively, with 13 bases between them. The length of the CDR3 is 17 residues.

The table lists this clonotype with many counts. The chain has TRBV6-5 and TRBJ2-7; D might be TRBD1 or TRBD2, each matching 7 bases. Germline CDR1 reads MNHEY; CDR2 reads SVGAGI. V dropped 7 bases and J dropped 2 bases, with 18 bases sitting between them. This CDR3 contains 15 residues. CDR3 sequence (DNA): TGTGCCAGCACCCTCCGGCCAGGGGGGGCCTACGAGCAGTACTTC. It codes for CASTLRPGGAYEQYF.

The chain combines TRBV12-5 with TRBJ2-7, with 9 bases aligning to TRBD2. Germline trimming cut 5 bases from V and 4 bases from J; bases unmatched to any gene: 9. This CDR3 spans 15 amino acids. From germline, CDR1 is LGHNT and CDR2 FRNRAP. CDR3 region: CASGPRASGVYEQYF. In nucleotides, the CDR3 is TGTGCTAGTGGTCCCCGGGCTAGCGGGGTATACGAGCAGTACTTC.

The table lists this clonotype with a few counts. This chain uses TRBV13 with TRBJ1-4; 7 bases agree with TRBD1. The CDR3 contains 14 residues. With 3 bases clipped from V and 6 bases from J, the junction kept 4 bases outside the gene matches. Germline V gives CDR1 PRHDT, CDR2 FYEKMQ (reference sequence). CDR3 sequence (DNA): TGTGCCAGCAGCTTGAGGGGGCGTTATGAAAAACTGTTTTTT. Its protein product is CASSLRGRYEKLFF.

This clonotype was seen only a few times. The chain has TRBV24-1 and TRBJ2-3; tentatively, D is TRBD1 (6 bases). The CDR3 has 13 amino acids. In germline, CDR1 is KGHDR, CDR2 SFDVKD. The germline V and J ends were trimmed by 2 bases and 5 bases, with 7 bases remaining between them. The CDR3 reads CATSDSGVDTQYF. CDR3 bases: TGTGCCACCAGTGATTCAGGGGTAGATACGCAGTATTTT.

The chain is built from TRBV6-5 and TRBJ1-3, with 8 nucleotides matching TRBD1. The CDR3 totals 14 residues. Trimming cost V 10 bases and J 4 bases; bases outside gene matches: 9. From germline, CDR1 is MNHEY and CDR2 SVGAGI. CDR3 nucleotide sequence: TGTGCCACCTTTTCAGGGGGCGCAGGAAACACCATATATTTT. Translating gives CATFSGGAGNTIYF.

Only a few counts were recorded for this clonotype. The chain has TRBV7-9 and TRBJ1-5, with D tentatively TRBD1 (6 bases). The CDR3 is 15 residues long. The V gene lost 5 bases and the J gene lost 6 bases, with 17 bases spanning the gap. Germline V gene sequence: CDR1 SEHNR, CDR2 FQNEAQ (reference sequence). As DNA, the CDR3 is TGTGCCAGCAGCCCGGGGGCAGGGAGGGGTCAGCCCCAGCATTTT. Amino acid sequence: CASSPGAGRGQPQHF.

The rearrangement uses TRBV19 and TRBJ2-3, with no clear D. The CDR3 is made up of 14 amino acids. With 3 bases removed from V and 2 bases from J, the gap between germline ends came to 9 bases. CDR1 and CDR2 from the germline V gene are LNHDA and SQIVND (reference sequence). CDR3 in DNA: TGTGCCAGTAGTATTGGACCTCACACAGATACGCAGTATTTT. Its protein is CASSIGPHTDTQYF.